One and the same sample provided the 12 T cell receptor beta chains below, sequenced in a study of regulatory T cells in long-lasting Graves disease. The time point: persistent/refractory GD, antithyroid drugs over 5 years with positive TRAb. Extracted RNA from PBMCs served as the source of the TCR library. iRepertoire HTBI primers and Arm-PCR of CDR3 regions built TCR beta libraries. A single record per CDR3 protein comes from TCRdb applying MiXCR to the multiplex PCR reads. The sample carries about 400,000 distinct CDR3 sequences, 20% to 25% recorded once. The source was peripheral blood mononuclear cells (PBMCs), collected when the disease was refractory, from a patient treated with antithyroid drugs. These receptors originate from a female donor with Graves disease.

This clonotype was detected only a few times. The V gene is TRBV6-5, the J gene TRBJ1-5, with D hard to call. Germline V gene sequence: CDR1 MNHEY, CDR2 SVGAGI. The CDR3 sequence is 13 residues long. Between the trimmed V and J ends, which lost 3 bases and 5 bases, there was a span of 8 bases. The CDR3 nucleotides read TGTGCCAGCAGTTATTCGCGAGATCAGCCCCAGCATTTT. Its protein is CASSYSRDQPQHF.

This clonotype was seen a handful of times. V usage is TRBV3-1 and J usage is TRBJ2-7, with 8 bases identical to TRBD1. CDR1 and CDR2 (germline): LGHDT, YNNKEL (reference sequence). The CDR3 is 16 residues long. Losses at the gene ends were 2 bases for V and 4 bases for J; bases not matched to a gene: 10. The CDR3 spells CASSQLTGGSPYEQYF. The CDR3 DNA reads TGTGCCAGCAGCCAATTAACAGGGGGGTCGCCGTACGAGCAGTACTTC.

The table lists this clonotype with a count of one. V gene TRBV6-5 combines with J gene TRBJ2-3; no clear D. Trimming left V 0 bases short and J 0 bases short, with 16 bases between. CDR1 is MNHEY and CDR2 is SVGAGI in the germline V gene. CDR3 length: 18 amino acids. The CDR3 region is CASSYSNEWAKSTDTQYF. The CDR3 region has the DNA TGTGCCAGCAGTTACTCGAATGAATGGGCAAAAAGCACAGATACGCAGTATTTT.

This clonotype was seen ten or more times. This chain links TRBV15 with TRBJ2-5; D is perhaps TRBD2 (6 bases). Trimming cost V 3 bases and J 6 bases, with 11 bases left between them. CDR1 and CDR2 from the germline V gene are LNHNV and YYDKDF (reference sequence). This CDR3 is 13 amino acids long. In DNA form, the CDR3 reads TGTGCCACCAGCAGTGGGAGGAGGAAGACCCAGTACTTC. Protein: CATSSGRRKTQYF.

This chain uses TRBV19 with TRBJ2-2; no firm D call. The CDR3 has 12 residues. The germline V and J ends were trimmed by 3 bases and 6 bases, with 5 bases remaining between them. Germline V gene sequence: CDR1 LNHDA, CDR2 SQIVND (reference sequence). The CDR3 nucleotides read TGTGCCAGTAGTATTGACCCCGGGGAGCTGTTTTTT. This encodes CASSIDPGELFF.

This clonotype was counted many times. The chain combines TRBV28 with TRBJ1-2, with D possibly matching TRBD1 (5 bases). The CDR3 is 13 amino acids. Germline CDR1 MDHEN, CDR2 SYDVKM. The V gene lost 9 bases and the J gene lost 1 base, with 12 bases spanning the gap. This chain's CDR3 is CASQEGINYGYTF. The CDR3 nucleotides are TGTGCCAGTCAGGAGGGGATTAACTATGGCTACACCTTC.

V is TRBV7-3 and J is TRBJ2-3; the D gene could be TRBD1 or TRBD2 (5 bases each). Trimming removed 5 bases at V and 3 bases at J, with 12 bases between. The CDR3 has 14 amino acids. From germline, CDR1 is SGHTA and CDR2 FQGTGA. The CDR3, as DNA: TGTGCCAGCAGCGCGTCAGGGAGTACAGATACGCAGTATTTT. Protein: CASSASGSTDTQYF.

This clonotype was counted between two and nine times. V is TRBV19 and J is TRBJ1-1, with D perhaps TRBD1 (5 bases). The CDR3 has 15 residues. Per the germline V gene, CDR1 is LNHDA and CDR2 is SQIVND (reference sequence). Trimming stripped 5 bases from V and 6 bases from J, with 19 bases between. CDR3 in DNA: TGTGCCAGTAGTCCCGCCCCACGGGGGAAGCCTGAAGCTTTCTTT. The encoded protein is CASSPAPRGKPEAFF.

This chain uses TRBV6-9 with TRBJ1-4; possible D gene TRBD1, 5 bases. The CDR3 runs 15 residues. Trimming left V 4 bases short and J 4 bases short, with 13 bases between. Germline V gives CDR1 MNHGY, CDR2 SVAAGI. The CDR3 reads CASSSPSGGNEKLFF. In nucleotides, the CDR3 is TGTGCCAGCAGTTCCCCATCCGGGGGTAATGAAAAACTGTTTTTT.

This chain uses TRBV19 with TRBJ2-7; D remains ambiguous. CDR1 and CDR2 (germline): LNHDA, SQIVND (reference sequence). V was trimmed by 5 bases and J by 3 bases, leaving 11 bases between them. The CDR3 totals 13 residues. Here the CDR3 reads CASSLHMNYEQYF. DNA for the CDR3: TGTGCCAGTAGTCTTCACATGAACTACGAGCAGTACTTC.

This clonotype has a handful of counts. CDR3 DNA sequence: TGTGCCAGCAGCCCGGGACTAGCGGGGGCCCAGACCCAGTACTTC. It codes for CASSPGLAGAQTQYF. The rearrangement links TRBV7-2 to TRBJ2-5; 14 bases align to TRBD2. The junction had 5 bases not matched to a gene; V was cut back by 5 bases and J by 6 bases. From germline, CDR1 is SGHTA and CDR2 FQGNSA. This CDR3 contains 15 residues. Combining the CDR3 with reference TRBV7-2 and TRBJ2-5 gives the whole variable domain GAGVSQSPSNKVTEKGKDVELRCDPISGHTALYWYRQSLGQGLEFLIYFQGNSAPDKSGLPSDRFSAERTGGSVSTLTIQRTQQEDSAVYLCASSPGLAGAQTQYFGPGTRLLVL.

In this sample, this clonotype turned up a few times. This chain uses TRBV13 with TRBJ2-7, with TRBD2 matching 15 bases. Germline CDR1 and CDR2: PRHDT and FYEKMQ (reference sequence). This CDR3 is built from 18 residues. V was pared by 4 bases and J by 0 bases, with 7 bases of the junction left unmatched. CDR3 residues: CASSSRGLAGGSSYEQYF. Written as DNA, the CDR3 is TGTGCCAGCAGCTCCCGCGGACTAGCGGGAGGGAGCTCCTACGAGCAGTACTTC.